The T cell receptor beta chain described here comes from a study of blood T cell repertoires in COVID-19. Study-level information: COVID-19 samples, acute and convalescent, were from the United States, Italy and Spain. The analysed material was cDNA or gDNA that came from T cells, B-cell-depleted T cells, or PBMCs.

The germline gives CDR1 GTSNPN, CDR2 SVGIG (reference sequence). The ends were cut back, 7 bases at V and 0 bases at J, with 12 bases in the middle. The CDR3 loop spans 14 amino acids. In the original analysis: Reference gene primer amplification gave estimated nucleated cell counts. Only in-frame clones appear in the TCRdb table, and some are missing; sequencing was by immunoSEQ multiplex PCR. V and J calls plus clone size are reproduced from that table; the DNA served to infer D and trimming. The sample includes about 66,000 clones, about 86% of them seen just once. The chain is built from TRBV30 and TRBJ2-2; the D gene is possibly TRBD2 (5 bases). The clonotype comes from a man aged 50 to 60 with active COVID-19. Sequenced: peripheral blood. Here the CDR3 reads CASLRGPNTGELFF. The CDR3 region has the DNA TGTGCCTCCCTCCGGGGTCCGAACACCGGGGAGCTGTTTTTT.